This section outlines one T cell receptor beta chain sequence together with its context. Its antigen is unknown. At the DNA level, this CDR3 is encoded by other sequences in the same sample as well. A multiplex PCR was run with 60 Vbeta primers and 13 Jbeta primers. The method was immunoSEQ multiplex PCR; TCRdb's version includes in-frame clones alone and lacks a portion of them. The sample has around 120,000 clones, approximately 78% seen once. This entry comes from a study of cytomegalovirus exposure and HLA in healthy donors. Study findings and constraints: In a later analysis, the majority of CMV-associated beta chains seemingly showed HLA restriction. Sequencing probably produced one cluster of sequence variants that were highly shared.

Donors showed nominal health when sampled, although they likely had unrecorded immune exposures. The TCR comes from a human donor in good health. The sequenced material came from PBMCs.

The CDR3 here is CASSVGPAGGDNEQFF. CDR3 sequence (DNA): TGTGCCAGCAGCGTAGGGCCAGCGGGGGGCGACAATGAGCAGTTCTTC. J is TRBJ2-1 and V is TRBV9, with 9 bases lining up with TRBD2. This CDR3 comprises 16 residues. The J segment lost 5 bases and the V segment lost 0 bases, leaving 6 bases of the junction unmatched. Germline loops: CDR1 SGDLS, CDR2 YYNGEE.